This T cell receptor (beta chain) was profiled in a study of cytomegalovirus exposure and HLA in healthy donors (dated by TCRdb to 2017 to 2019). Describing the broader study: According to a later analysis, the 110 or so validation repertoires were produced on the same platform as the 666 repertoires of the first cohort. In addition to the first cohort of around 670 subjects, a separate validation cohort of 100 to 150 different subjects was used. The study aimed to test whether cataloging public T cell receptors could reveal signatures of past pathogen exposure. To predict cytomegalovirus infection status, the study brought together high-throughput TCR immunosequencing, statistical association of individual TCRs with disease status, and machine learning. Beyond this particular receptor, the publication reports: In both the original and validation cohorts, the classifier was reported to diagnose cytomegalovirus status with high specificity and sensitivity. Most TCR sequences were observed very rarely across donors, whereas some public TCRs were present in many individuals. The validation cohort had no HLA typing available for a later analysis, so co-occurrence within that cohort was assessed over all 110 or so repertoires. The authors suggested that the approach could potentially be generalized to other disease states and immunological phenotypes. In the study, around 150 TCR beta chains were listed as associated with cytomegalovirus. In vitro tests confirmed that a few of the cytomegalovirus-associated TCR beta chains recognize cytomegalovirus antigens. A later analysis found that TCRs clustered in the first cohort also tended to co-occur in the 130 or so validation repertoires, with about 94% of cluster scores above 0.

The receptor library was made with the immunoSEQ multiplex PCR assay. The authors processed their data as follows. A statistical classification framework was developed to diagnose cytomegalovirus status using the catalog of TCR beta chain sequences. In TCRdb, the immuneACCESS table is reduced to in-frame sequences with V and J assigned. These tables do not hold every clone; where another copy was compared, an unresolved V gene accounts for under half, and the others remain unexplained. The V and J calls and clone size come from that table; D and trimming were worked out from the DNA. The sample contains 200,000 to 250,000 clones, around 90% of them found a single time. The biggest ten clones account for 2% to 2.5% of the sample. Counted from cysteine to phenylalanine, this CDR3 has 18 amino acids. Only CDR3 DNA is held: 54 bases, read in frame from base 1. V and J are trimmed by 3 bases and 1 base, and the gene matches miss 8 bases of the junction. The germline V gene specifies SNHLY as CDR1 and FYNNEI as CDR2.

The donors were included in the validation cohort of 120 subjects, a group kept apart from the approximately 690-subject first cohort. Details on this clone: Which antigen it targets is not known. The sample holds no much larger clone one base away, and base qualities are not on file.

The material sequenced was PBMCs. The TCR comes from a woman between 18 and 30 years old in good health and CMV-seropositive. The chain employs TRBV2 and TRBJ2-7, with 14 bases aligning to TRBD2. The CDR3 is CASSDLGLAGDASYEQYF. The DNA sequence is TGTGCCAGCAGTGATTTGGGACTAGCGGGAGATGCGTCCTACGAGCAGTACTTC.